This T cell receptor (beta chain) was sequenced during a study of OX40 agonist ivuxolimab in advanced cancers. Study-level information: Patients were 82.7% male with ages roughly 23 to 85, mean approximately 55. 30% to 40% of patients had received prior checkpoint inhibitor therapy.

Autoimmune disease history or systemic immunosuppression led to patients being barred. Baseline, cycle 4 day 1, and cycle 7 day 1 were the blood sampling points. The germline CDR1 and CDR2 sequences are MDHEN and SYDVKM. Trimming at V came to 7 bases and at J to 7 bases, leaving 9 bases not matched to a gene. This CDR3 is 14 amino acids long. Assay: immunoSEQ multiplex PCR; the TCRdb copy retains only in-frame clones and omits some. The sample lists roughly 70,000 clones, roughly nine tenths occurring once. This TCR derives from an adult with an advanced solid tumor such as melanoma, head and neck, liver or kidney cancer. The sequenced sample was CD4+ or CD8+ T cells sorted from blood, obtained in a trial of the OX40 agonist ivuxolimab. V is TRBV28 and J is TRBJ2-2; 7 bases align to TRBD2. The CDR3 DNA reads TGTGCCAGCATTGCCGGGACTATCCGCGGGGAGCTGTTTTTT. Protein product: CASIAGTIRGELFF. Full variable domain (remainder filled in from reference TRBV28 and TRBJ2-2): DVKVTQSSRYLVKRTGEKVFLECVQDMDHENMFWYRQDPGLGLRLIYFSYDVKMKEKGDIPEGYSVSREKKERFSLILESASTNQTSMYLCASIAGTIRGELFFGEGSRLTVL.